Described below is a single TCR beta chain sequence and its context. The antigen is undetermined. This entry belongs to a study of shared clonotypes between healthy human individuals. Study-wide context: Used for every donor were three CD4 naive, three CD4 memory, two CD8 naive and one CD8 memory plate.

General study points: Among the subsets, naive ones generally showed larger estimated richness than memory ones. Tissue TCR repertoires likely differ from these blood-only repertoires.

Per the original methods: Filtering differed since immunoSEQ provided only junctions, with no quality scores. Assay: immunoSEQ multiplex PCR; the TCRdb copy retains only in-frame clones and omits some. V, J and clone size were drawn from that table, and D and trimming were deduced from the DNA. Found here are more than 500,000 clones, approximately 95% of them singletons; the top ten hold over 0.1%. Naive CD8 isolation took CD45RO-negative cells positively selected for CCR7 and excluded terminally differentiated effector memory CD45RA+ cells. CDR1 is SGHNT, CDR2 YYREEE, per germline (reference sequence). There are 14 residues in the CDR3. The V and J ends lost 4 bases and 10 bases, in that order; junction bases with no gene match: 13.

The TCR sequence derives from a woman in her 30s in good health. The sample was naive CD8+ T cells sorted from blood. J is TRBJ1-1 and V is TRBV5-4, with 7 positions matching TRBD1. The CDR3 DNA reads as TGTGCCAGCAGCGCACCAGGGGGGCCCGGGGTAGCTTTCTTT. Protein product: CASSAPGGPGVAFF.